This T cell receptor (beta chain) came from a study of shared clonotypes between healthy human individuals. Concerning this clone: Antigen unknown.

TCRdb's table, derived via immunoSEQ multiplex PCR, lists solely in-frame clones and lacks some. The sample includes about a million clones, approximately 80% of them seen just once. Findings of the study overall: Naive subsets usually exceeded memory subsets in estimated richness.

The sequence came from a man aged 18 to 30 in good health. Some clones in this sample may be carry-over from other donors' samples. Sequencing used memory CD4+ T cells from PBMCs. Subset described: CD45RA-negative fraction.

CDR3 coding DNA: TGTGCCAGCAGATCCAGGACTGGCAGGGAGGGAAACATTCAGTACTTC. It specifies CASRSRTGREGNIQYF. The rearrangement joins TRBV5-8 to TRBJ2-4, with 7 bases that match TRBD2. Trimming removed 5 bases from V and 6 bases from J; junction bases left unmatched: 14. CDR3 length: 16 amino acids. Germline CDR1 reads SGHTS; CDR2 reads YDEGEE.